The 26 T cell receptor beta chains in this list originate from one sample, sequenced in a study of blood T cell repertoires in COVID-19. Assay: immunoSEQ multiplex PCR; the TCRdb copy retains only in-frame clones and omits some. The sample lists about 39,000 clones, roughly 80% seen once, with more than 8% in the top ten. The sequenced material came from peripheral blood. These receptors all come from a man aged 60-69 years in a cohort sampled during active COVID-19.

The chain joins TRBV5-1 to TRBJ2-1; 11 bases match TRBD2. The CDR3 is 17 amino acids. CDR1 SGHRS and CDR2 YFSETQ come from the germline V gene. The ends lost 1 base at V and 6 bases at J; junction bases unmatched: 9. The CDR3 spells CASSLPSLAGGINEQFF. In nucleotides, the CDR3 is TGCGCCAGCAGCTTGCCTTCCCTAGCGGGAGGAATCAATGAGCAGTTCTTC.

The chain recombines TRBV7-8 with TRBJ2-7; D may be TRBD2 (6 bases). CDR3 length: 14 residues. With 2 bases removed from V and 6 bases from J, the gap between germline ends came to 14 bases. CDR1 and CDR2 from the germline V gene are SGHVS and FQNEAQ. CDR3 protein: CASSLMGRGGEQYF. CDR3 coding DNA: TGTGCCAGCAGCTTAATGGGAAGGGGAGGCGAGCAGTACTTC.

The chain combines TRBV28 with TRBJ2-1; 8 bases line up with TRBD2. With V trimmed by 5 bases and J by 6 bases, 12 bases remained unmatched. Germline V lookup: CDR1 MDHEN, CDR2 SYDVKM. The CDR3 sequence is 16 residues long. The CDR3 loop is CASSPDRTGGFNEQFF. The CDR3 region has the DNA TGTGCCAGCAGTCCGGACCGGACGGGGGGGTTCAATGAGCAGTTCTTC.

This chain uses TRBV3-1 (or the pseudogene TRBV3-2) with TRBJ2-7; 10 bases line up with TRBD2. Germline CDR1 and CDR2: LGHDT and YNNKEL (reference sequence). After removal of 3 bases from V and 5 bases from J, the junction contained 7 bases not matched to a gene. There are 15 residues in the CDR3. The CDR3 protein is CASSHLASGSHEQYF. In nucleotides, the CDR3 is TGTGCCAGCAGCCATTTGGCTAGCGGGAGCCACGAGCAGTACTTC.

The chain joins TRBV4-3 to TRBJ2-3; TRBD2 matches at 9 bases. The CDR3 is 21 residues long. J lost 0 bases, V lost 0 bases, and 16 bases had no gene match. The germline V gene has CDR1 LGHNA and CDR2 YSLEER. The CDR3 sequence is CASSQEGSSGGPNPSTDTQYF. CDR3 nucleotides: TGCGCCAGCAGCCAAGAAGGTTCGAGCGGGGGGCCGAATCCTAGCACAGATACGCAGTATTTT.

The V and J genes are TRBV10-2 and TRBJ2-7, with TRBD1 matching over 9 bases. Trimming removed 10 bases from V and 2 bases from J; junction bases left unmatched: 12. Germline lookup yields CDR1 WSHSY and CDR2 SAAADI. This CDR3 has 15 residues. The CDR3 DNA is TGCGCCACCGGGACAGGGCGTCTAATTACCTACGAGCAGTACTTC. Translation gives CATGTGRLITYEQYF.

The chain joins TRBV28 to TRBJ2-3; D might be TRBD1 (5 bases). Per the germline V gene, CDR1 is MDHEN and CDR2 is SYDVKM. Between the trimmed V and J ends, which lost 8 bases and 5 bases, there was a span of 8 bases. The CDR3 is made up of 11 amino acids. The CDR3 sequence: CASVGVDTQYF. CDR3 sequence (DNA): TGTGCCAGCGTAGGGGTAGATACGCAGTATTTT.

This sequence joins TRBV7-3 and TRBJ2-2; D is ambiguous. Germline-derived CDR1 and CDR2 are SGHTA and FQGTGA. The length of the CDR3 is 14 residues. V was trimmed by 2 bases and J by 0 bases, leaving 4 bases between them. The CDR3 DNA sequence: TGTGCCAGCAGCTTACAGGCGAACACCGGGGAGCTGTTTTTT. Translating gives CASSLQANTGELFF.

This chain links TRBV28 with TRBJ2-6; D is perhaps TRBD2 (5 bases). Germline V lookup: CDR1 MDHEN, CDR2 SYDVKM. The CDR3 spans 16 residues. The germline V and J ends were trimmed by 7 bases and 1 base, with 14 bases remaining between them. DNA for the CDR3: TGTGCCAGCAACGGGGTGCTGGGATCTGGGGCCAACGTCCTGACTTTC. This sequence encodes CASNGVLGSGANVLTF.

This clone was detected only once. This chain connects TRBV19 to TRBJ1-1; the D gene is possibly TRBD1 (6 bases). Trimming removed 5 bases from V and 1 base from J, with 11 bases in between. The germline V gene encodes CDR1 LNHDA and CDR2 SQIVND (reference sequence). This CDR3 has 14 amino acids. The CDR3 nucleotides are TGTGCCAGTAGTGTTCTACAGGGGAACACTGAAGCTTTCTTT. This sequence encodes CASSVLQGNTEAFF.

Only one count was recorded for this clone. This chain connects TRBV27 to TRBJ2-5, with TRBD1 identical over 11 bases. There are 17 residues in the CDR3. CDR1 and CDR2 (germline): MNHEY, SMNVEV (reference sequence). V dropped 4 bases and J dropped 5; count of bases not matched to a gene: 12. CDR3 sequence: CASSSRGGQGARETQYF. DNA for the CDR3: TGTGCCAGCAGTTCCCGCGGAGGACAGGGGGCGCGGGAGACCCAGTACTTC.

CDR3 bases: TGTGCCATCAGCGGGGGATCCGATCAGCCCCAGCATTTT. Its translation: CAISGGSDQPQHF. The rearrangement joins TRBV10-3 to TRBJ1-5; a weak D match, TRBD1 (5 bases). Germline V gene data show CDR1 as ENHRY and CDR2 as SYGVKD. Trimming took 6 bases from V and 5 from J, leaving 11 bases between them. The CDR3 extends over 13 amino acids.

J is TRBJ2-6 and V is TRBV3-1 (or the pseudogene TRBV3-2), with 7 nucleotides matching TRBD1. V lost 3 bases to trimming and J lost 2 bases; unmatched junction nucleotides: 1. The CDR3 length is 15 residues. CDR1 and CDR2 (germline): LGHDT, YNNKEL (reference sequence). The CDR3 bases are TGTGCCAGCAGCCACGGACAGGCTGGGGCCAACGTCCTGACTTTC. Translating it yields CASSHGQAGANVLTF.

V gene TRBV6-5 combines with J gene TRBJ1-4; TRBD1 is a possible D gene (6 bases). The CDR3 covers 15 residues. Germline lookup yields CDR1 MNHEY and CDR2 SVGAGI. V dropped 6 bases and J dropped 5 bases, with 16 bases sitting between them. The CDR3 region is CASRHTQGLNEKLFF. In DNA, the CDR3 is TGTGCCAGCAGACATACTCAGGGGTTGAATGAAAAACTGTTTTTT.

The chain carries TRBV11-3 and TRBJ1-4; the match to TRBD1 covers 7 bases. Germline values: CDR1 SGHNT, CDR2 YENEEA. After removal of 0 bases from V and 5 bases from J, the junction contained 3 bases not matched to a gene. The CDR3 runs 15 residues. In nucleotides, the CDR3 is TGTGCCAGCAGCTTAGATGGGACAGCAAATGAAAAACTGTTTTTT. Encoded protein: CASSLDGTANEKLFF.

The chain joins TRBV6-1 to TRBJ2-2, with 9 nucleotides matching TRBD1. Germline trimming cut 3 bases from V and 13 bases from J; bases unmatched to any gene: 12. The CDR3 is 15 residues long. CDR1 and CDR2 from the germline V gene are MNHNS and SASEGT. CDR3 DNA sequence: TGTGCCAGCAGTGAGATGACAGGGGGACTGGAGGCGCTGTTTTTT. This encodes CASSEMTGGLEALFF.

This sequence joins TRBV2 and TRBJ1-1; D unclear. Germline-derived CDR1 and CDR2 are SNHLY and FYNNEI. The CDR3 is 14 residues long. Deletions cut 5 bases from V and 1 base from J, with 11 bases between. The DNA for the CDR3 is TGTGCCAGCAGTAAGGACTTTGGGAACACTGAAGCTTTCTTT. Translated, it gives CASSKDFGNTEAFF.

J is TRBJ1-1 and V is TRBV7-9, with unresolved D. Between the trimmed V and J ends, which lost 1 base and 11 bases, there was a span of 17 bases. Per the germline V gene, CDR1 is SEHNR and CDR2 is FQNEAQ (reference sequence). The CDR3 extends over 14 amino acids. In DNA form, the CDR3 reads TGTGCCAGCAGCTTAGATTCTGCGATGAGCTCGGCTTTCTTT. Translation: CASSLDSAMSSAFF. Full variable domain (rest looked up from reference TRBV7-9 and TRBJ1-1): DTGVSQNPRHKITKRGQNVTFRCDPISEHNRLYWYRQTLGQGPEFLTYFQNEAQLEKSRLLSDRFSAERPKGSFSTLEIQRTEQGDSAMYLCASSLDSAMSSAFFGQGTRLTVV.

V usage is TRBV15 and J usage is TRBJ1-1; possible D gene TRBD1, 6 bases. The germline V and J ends were trimmed by 5 bases and 3 bases, with 16 bases remaining between them. CDR1 is LNHNV, CDR2 YYDKDF, per germline (reference sequence). This CDR3 region has 15 residues. The CDR3 DNA sequence: TGTGCCACCAGCCCAAGAGGGGGGGAATACACTGAAGCTTTCTTT. Amino acid sequence: CATSPRGGEYTEAFF.

This chain links TRBV5-6 with TRBJ2-2; 8 bases are a match to TRBD1. After removal of 4 bases from V and 2 bases from J, the junction contained 10 bases not matched to a gene. Germline CDR1 is SGHDT and CDR2 is YYEEEE. The CDR3 loop spans 17 amino acids. CDR3 nucleotide sequence: TGTGCCAGCAGCCAACGACCGACAGGGGCTAACACCGGGGAGCTGTTTTTT. It codes for CASSQRPTGANTGELFF. The variable domain in full, completed from reference TRBV5-6 and TRBJ2-2, reads DAGVTQSPTHLIKTRGQQVTLRCSPKSGHDTVSWYQQALGQGPQFIFQYYEEEERQRGNFPDRFSGHQFPNYSSELNVNALLLGDSALYLCASSQRPTGANTGELFFGEGSRLTVL.

The chain combines TRBV7-3 with TRBJ1-2; D is perhaps TRBD1 (6 bases). V shed 0 bases and J shed 6 bases, with 20 bases lying between them. Germline values: CDR1 SGHTA, CDR2 FQGTGA. The CDR3 is made up of 17 amino acids. CDR3 loop: CASSLTYEDRGQDGYTF. CDR3 DNA sequence: TGTGCCAGCAGCTTAACGTACGAGGACAGAGGGCAGGATGGCTACACCTTC.

The V gene is TRBV5-1, the J gene TRBJ2-2, with D possibly TRBD2 on 5 matching bases. CDR3 size: 15 residues. V lost 0 bases and J lost 5, with 11 bases in between. Germline CDR1 reads SGHRS; CDR2 reads YFSETQ. The CDR3 reads CASSLGGSHTGELFF. The CDR3 coding sequence is TGCGCCAGCAGCTTGGGAGGGAGTCATACCGGGGAGCTGTTTTTT.

A few counts support this clone. The chain couples TRBV6-5 to TRBJ1-1; D is unclear. Germline V gene lookup returns CDR1 MNHEY and CDR2 SVGAGI. CDR3 length: 14 residues. V was pared by 5 bases and J by 0 bases, with 10 bases between. The CDR3 sequence: CASSPARVNTEAFF. The CDR3 DNA follows: TGTGCCAGCAGTCCCGCGAGAGTGAACACTGAAGCTTTCTTT.

The V call is TRBV7-2, the J call TRBJ1-5; 9 bases fit TRBD1. This CDR3 comprises 16 residues. CDR1 is SGHTA, CDR2 FQGNSA, per germline. V lost 5 bases and J lost 6; bases outside the gene matches: 11. The CDR3 spells CASSKGSGQGGQPQHF. CDR3 in DNA: TGTGCCAGCAGCAAGGGCTCGGGACAGGGCGGTCAGCCCCAGCATTTT. The full variable domain, in which reference TRBV7-2 and TRBJ1-5 provide the parts outside the CDR3, is GAGVSQSPSNKVTEKGKDVELRCDPISGHTALYWYRQSLGQGLEFLIYFQGNSAPDKSGLPSDRFSAERTGGSVSTLTIQRTQQEDSAVYLCASSKGSGQGGQPQHFGDGTRLSIL.

This clone was observed once. CDR3 DNA: TGTGCCAGCAGTTATCAGGGACAGGATGTTCAGGGTGGCTACACCTTC. This encodes CASSYQGQDVQGGYTF. The chain links TRBV27 to TRBJ1-2; 8 nucleotides match TRBD1. Germline CDR1 and CDR2: MNHEY and SMNVEV (reference sequence). CDR3 size: 16 residues. The junction had 14 bases not matched to a gene; V was cut back by 4 bases and J by 7 bases.

The table lists this clone with a count of one. This rearrangement joins TRBV27 to TRBJ1-4; maybe TRBD1 (6 bases). Trimming left V 0 bases short and J 8 bases short, with 13 bases between. Germline V lookup: CDR1 MNHEY, CDR2 SMNVEV (reference sequence). This CDR3 is built from 15 residues. DNA of the CDR3: TGTGCCAGCAGTTTATCGGGCAGGGGAGGGGAAAAACTGTTTTTT. As protein: CASSLSGRGGEKLFF.